This T cell receptor (beta chain) is from a study of blood T cell repertoires in COVID-19. Study as a whole: Donors in the United States, Italy and Spain gave samples during acute or convalescent COVID-19. T cells, B-cell-depleted T cells, or PBMCs provided the cDNA or gDNA that served as material.

V was cut by 6 bases and J by 0 bases, with 11 bases left in between. The CDR3 consists of 15 residues. Germline CDR1 and CDR2: SGHAT and FQNNGV. Methods used by the authors: Estimation of nucleated cell counts was performed using reference gene primer amplification. The table came from immunoSEQ multiplex PCR; TCRdb's copy has only in-frame clones and leaves some out. V and J calls and clone size are those listed in that table; D and trimming were worked out from the DNA. Of 250,000 to 300,000 clones in the sample, about four fifths were seen once. This clone was observed once. This receptor was obtained from a man at least 80 years old with acute or convalescent COVID-19. Sequencing input: peripheral blood. The chain recombines TRBV11-2 with TRBJ2-2; weak D call: TRBD1 (6 bases). CDR3 nucleotide sequence: TGTGCCAGCAGTTGGGGACAAACGAACACCGGGGAGCTGTTTTTT. It encodes CASSWGQTNTGELFF.